This T cell receptor (beta chain) was sequenced in a study of blood T cell repertoires in COVID-19. About the study: The origin of the acute and convalescent COVID-19 samples was the United States, Italy and Spain.

This CDR3 region has 12 residues. Trimming took 7 bases from V and 5 from J; bases not matched to a gene: 1. TCRdb's table, derived via immunoSEQ multiplex PCR, lists solely in-frame clones and lacks some. This table holds about 120,000 clones, roughly 76% found once. Sequencing input: peripheral blood. The rearrangement joins TRBV12-3 or TRBV12-4 to TRBJ2-2; 7 nucleotides align to TRBD2. This receptor was taken from a human donor in a cohort sampled during active COVID-19. The CDR3 region is CASTRGTGELFF. CDR3 coding DNA: TGTGCCAGCACGCGGGGGACCGGGGAGCTGTTTTTT.